These 26 T cell receptor beta chains were all obtained from the same sample, sequenced in a study of tumor and adjacent non-tumor tissue in lung cancer. A modified ARM-PCR protocol with three rounds of nested PCR amplified TCRbeta. TCRdb re-called the multiplex PCR reads through MiXCR, storing one row per CDR3 protein. This sample has approximately 100,000 distinct CDR3 sequences, with approximately 65% found just once. No cell sorting was done before RNA was extracted from the tissue. This non-tumor lung sample came from over 3 cm beyond the tumor edge. Specimen: distant non-tumor lung tissue. All receptors come from a young man with non-small cell lung cancer.

This clonotype was picked up many times. The chain joins TRBV11-3 to TRBJ2-7, with D perhaps TRBD1 or TRBD2 (5 bases each). This CDR3 has 15 amino acids. Trimming shortened V by 7 bases and J by 3 bases, and 19 bases separated the two germline ends. Per the germline V gene, CDR1 is SGHNT and CDR2 is YENEEA. The CDR3 DNA follows: TGTGCCAGCACCCGGGGCGCAGGGATTTTCTACGAGCAGTACTTC. It is translated as CASTRGAGIFYEQYF.

With respect to this clonotype: It may be a read error: a sequence one base away is much more abundant. V and J are TRBV4-1 and TRBJ1-3; D unclear. The CDR3 length is 15 residues. The V gene lost 4 bases and the J gene lost 2 bases, with 12 bases spanning the gap. Per the germline V gene, CDR1 is MGHRA and CDR2 is YSYEKL. The CDR3 DNA follows: TGCGCCAGCAGCCGAGGGTCTAACCCTGGAAACACCATATATTTT. Translated, it gives CASSRGSNPGNTIYF.

Comment on this clonotype: The CDR3 end shows no conserved phenylalanine or tryptophan, and so a read error is likely. The chain recombines TRBV4-1 with TRBJ2-1; possibly TRBD2 for D (5 bases). The CDR3 sequence is 11 residues long. Germline CDR1 is MGHRA and CDR2 is YSYEKL. V was trimmed by 5 bases and J by 9 bases, leaving 8 bases between them. The CDR3 loop is CASSVGVEQFL. Here the CDR3 DNA reads TGCGCCAGCAGCGTCGGGGTTGAGCAGTTCCTC.

This clonotype was observed a few times. An end of the junction differs from the germline gene, which may be a read error. The chain has TRBV12-5 and TRBJ2-7; 8 bases align to TRBD1. The CDR3 has 15 amino acids. Germline V gene sequence: CDR1 LGHNT, CDR2 FRNRAP. The CDR3 DNA sequence: TGTGTTAGTGGTTTCTGGGACAGGCAAACCTACGAGCGGTACTTC. Encoded protein: CVSGFWDRQTYERYF.

This clonotype rates as medium-sized. The rearrangement uses TRBV11-3 and TRBJ1-1, with unresolved D. V lost 0 bases and J 4 bases, leaving 0 bases between the germline ends. The CDR3 runs to 11 residues. Per the germline V gene, CDR1 is SGHNT and CDR2 is YENEEA. The CDR3 bases are TGTGCCAGCAGCTTAGACACTGAAGCTTTCTTT. It translates to CASSLDTEAFF.

This clonotype has only a few counts. This clone may be a read error of a much larger clone one base away. The rearrangement joins TRBV20-1 to TRBJ2-1; D unclear. Germline V lookup: CDR1 DFQATT, CDR2 SNEGSKA (reference sequence). V was cut by 7 bases and J by 9 bases, with 4 bases left in between. This CDR3 region has 8 residues. CDR3 sequence: CSVSEQFF. As DNA, the CDR3 is TGCAGTGTTAGTGAGCAGTTCTTC.

The sample holds one count of this clonotype. Its ends do not fully match the called genes, so a read error is possible. The rearrangement uses TRBV6-2 or TRBV6-3 and TRBJ2-2; D might be TRBD1 (5 bases). CDR1 is MNHEY, CDR2 SVGEGT, per germline. The CDR3 runs 13 residues. The CDR3: CASSYLDTGELFF. In DNA form, the CDR3 reads TGTGCCAGCAGTTACTTGGACACTGGGGAGCTGTTTTTT.

This clonotype was counted once. Sequence at one end of the junction differs from germline and may be a read error. V gene TRBV7-9 combines with J gene TRBJ2-7; tentative D call: TRBD1 (5 bases). This CDR3 region has 14 residues. CDR1 and CDR2 (germline): SEHNR, FQNEAQ (reference sequence). CDR3 sequence: CASILDSTSNEQYF. The CDR3 nucleotides are TGTGCCAGCATCTTAGACAGTACCTCCAACGAGCAGTACTTC.

Note on this clonotype: A much larger clonotype is one base distant, so this may be a read error. The chain recombines TRBV4-1 with TRBJ1-5; 7 bases match TRBD1. TRBJ2-3 matches the DNA end more closely, so the J call is doubtful. CDR1 and CDR2 (germline): MGHRA, YSYEKL. The CDR3 covers 15 residues. The CDR3 loop reads CASSRTGVDNQPQYF. The CDR3 DNA is TGCGCCAGCAGCCGAACAGGGGTTGACAATCAGCCCCAGTATTTT.

This clonotype occurred a few times. This could be a read error, since a much larger clone is one nucleotide away. The CDR3 sequence is CASSLQALSGPRHF. The CDR3 DNA is TGTGCCAGCAGTTTACAGGCCCTCTCTGGACCCCGGCATTTT. This chain connects TRBV12-3 or TRBV12-4 to TRBJ1-5; D gene unclear. The CDR3 has 14 amino acids.

The chain employs TRBV12-3 or TRBV12-4 and TRBJ1-1; 10 positions match TRBD1. The length of the CDR3 is 17 residues. V lost 7 bases to trimming and J lost 1 base; unmatched junction nucleotides: 12. The CDR3 protein is CASNRDRGMGRNTEAFF. For the CDR3, the DNA is TGTGCCAGCAACCGGGACAGGGGTATGGGACGGAACACTGAAGCTTTCTTT.

Of note for this clonotype: Germline is not matched at one junction end, which may reflect a read error. The rearrangement joins TRBV10-3 to TRBJ2-1; TRBD2 matches 11 bases. In germline, CDR1 is ENHRY, CDR2 SYGVKD. The CDR3 is 18 residues long. The chain's CDR3 is CAFSESTTSGGLLDEEFF. DNA for the CDR3: TGTGCCTTCAGTGAGTCGACTACTAGCGGGGGTCTTTTGGATGAGGAGTTCTTC.

To note about this clonotype: In this CDR3 the conserved last residue, phenylalanine or tryptophan, is missing, so a read error is likely. The chain employs TRBV6-2 or TRBV6-3 and TRBJ2-5; a weak D match, TRBD2 (5 bases). The CDR3 totals 15 residues. The germline CDR1 and CDR2 sequences are MNHEY and SVGEGT. The CDR3: CASSPPRGREEAQYV. In DNA form, the CDR3 reads TGTGCCAGCAGTCCACCCAGAGGGAGAGAAGAGGCCCAGTACGTC.

Only a few counts were recorded for this clonotype. The chain is built from TRBV5-1 and TRBJ2-3; TRBD2 aligns across 10 bases. V lost 3 bases and J lost 2; bases outside the gene matches: 9. In germline, CDR1 is SGHRS, CDR2 YFSETQ. The CDR3 spans 17 residues. The CDR3 region is CASSWTSGASPTDTQYF. DNA for the CDR3: TGCGCCAGCAGCTGGACTAGCGGAGCCAGCCCCACAGATACGCAGTATTTT.

Regarding this clonotype: This may be a read error, as it is one base from a much larger clone. The chain has TRBV12-3 or TRBV12-4 and TRBJ2-3, with D perhaps matching TRBD1 (5 bases). The CDR3 loop spans 15 amino acids. Between the trimmed V and J ends, which lost 6 bases and 0 bases, there was a span of 13 bases. The DNA of the CDR3 is TGTGCCAGCAGATTCAGACAGTTTAGCACAGATACGCAGTATTTT. It yields the protein CASRFRQFSTDTQYF.

Comments on this clonotype: Its ends do not fully match the called genes, so a read error is possible. This chain connects TRBV11-2 to TRBJ2-5; TRBD2 might be the D (5 bases). Germline loops: CDR1 SGHAT, CDR2 FQNNGV. This CDR3 has 9 residues. The DNA of the CDR3 is TGTGTCAGCGGAGAGACCCGGTACTTC. It translates to CVSGETRYF. Filled out from reference TRBV11-2 and TRBJ2-5, the complete variable domain reads EAGVAQSPRYKIIEKRQSVAFWCNPISGHATLYWYQQILGQGPKLLIQFQNNGVVDDSQLPKDRFSAERLKGVDSTLKIQPAKLEDSAVYLCVSGETRYFGPGTRLLVL.

The count of this clonotype is one. A much larger clone differs from this one at a single base, so this may be a read error. CDR3 in DNA: TGTGCCAACACCGGGGACAGTGCCTACGAGCAGTACTTC. Translation: CANTGDSAYEQYF. The chain employs TRBV6-5 and TRBJ2-7, with 7 bases lining up with TRBD1. The germline V gene encodes CDR1 MNHEY and CDR2 SVGAGI. The V gene end was trimmed by 10 bases and the J gene end by 2 bases; junction bases not matched to a gene: 8. This CDR3 is built from 13 residues.

Notes on this clonotype: Relative to the germline gene, one junction end is altered; a read error may explain this. The chain is built from TRBV29-1 and TRBJ2-2, with 8 nucleotides matching TRBD2. Germline CDR1 SQVTM, CDR2 ANQGSEA. There are 14 residues in the CDR3. The DNA for the CDR3 is TGCAGCGTCCACAGCGGGGGTTCCACCGGGGAGCTGTTTTTC. Translated, it gives CSVHSGGSTGELFF.

V usage is TRBV20-1 and J usage is TRBJ1-5, with D uncertain. The CDR3 has 14 amino acids. From germline, CDR1 is DFQATT and CDR2 SNEGSKA (reference sequence). V lost 5 bases and J 2 bases, leaving 13 bases between the germline ends. The CDR3: CSAPRGIGNQPQHF. CDR3 DNA sequence: TGCAGTGCTCCACGAGGAATTGGCAATCAGCCCCAGCATTTT.

This sequence joins TRBV20-1 and TRBJ2-1; D unclear. The germline V and J ends were trimmed by 0 bases and 0 bases, with 9 bases remaining between them. The germline V gene encodes CDR1 DFQATT and CDR2 SNEGSKA (reference sequence). This CDR3 contains 15 residues. The CDR3 protein is CSARDVESSYNEQFF. CDR3 nucleotide sequence: TGCAGTGCTAGAGATGTAGAAAGCTCCTACAATGAGCAGTTCTTC.

The rearrangement links TRBV6-5 to TRBJ2-1; 11 bases line up with TRBD2. Germline-derived CDR1 and CDR2 are MNHEY and SVGAGI. This CDR3 has 13 amino acids. The V gene end was trimmed by 6 bases and the J gene end by 10 bases; junction bases not matched to a gene: 5. The CDR3 DNA reads TGTGCCAGCAGGTTGAGACTAGCGGGGGAGCAGTTCTTC. This encodes CASRLRLAGEQFF.

Details on this clonotype: A read error may account for a junction end that differs from germline. DNA for the CDR3: TGTGCCAGCAACTTAGATTGGACTAGCGGGGGAGTGGAGACCCAGTACTTT. Protein sequence: CASNLDWTSGGVETQYF. The rearrangement links TRBV7-9 to TRBJ2-5; TRBD2 agrees at 13 bases. Germline CDR1 is SEHNR and CDR2 is FQNEAQ (reference sequence). The CDR3 length is 17 residues.

About this clonotype itself: The junction shows a germline mismatch at one end, possibly a read error. The rearrangement uses TRBV12-3 or TRBV12-4 and TRBJ2-2; D may be TRBD2 (6 bases). The CDR3 runs to 17 residues. CDR3 sequence reads: CASSLWTGVTNTWELLF. In DNA form, the CDR3 reads TGTGCCAGCAGTTTATGGACGGGGGTAACGAACACCTGGGAGCTGCTTTTT.

Comments on this clonotype: A read error may produce the germline difference seen at one junction end. The chain is built from TRBV11-1 and TRBJ2-5, with TRBD2 as a possible D gene (6 bases). The CDR3 length is 16 residues. From germline, CDR1 is SGHAT and CDR2 FQDESV (reference sequence). The CDR3 sequence: CASSQRVAPHPETQYF. For the CDR3, the DNA is TGTGCAAGCAGCCAGCGGGTTGCGCCTCACCCAGAGACCCAATACTTC. Together with reference TRBV11-1 and TRBJ2-5, the CDR3 gives the full variable domain: EAEVAQSPRYKITEKSQAVAFWCDPISGHATLYWYRQILGQGPELLVQFQDESVVDDSQLPKDRFSAERLKGVDSTLKIQPAELGDSAMYLCASSQRVAPHPETQYFGPGTRLLVL.

The sample holds a few counts of this clonotype. A much larger clone differs from this one at a single base, so this may be a read error. The chain uses TRBV12-3 or TRBV12-4 and TRBJ1-1, with D tentatively TRBD1 (5 bases). Trimming cost V 5 bases and J 6 bases, with 10 bases left between them. CDR3 length: 12 residues. The CDR3 loop is CASSGHYAEAFF. CDR3 nucleotides: TGTGCCAGCAGTGGACACTATGCTGAAGCTTTCTTT.

Regarding this clonotype: One base away lies a much larger clone, so this may be a sequencing read error. The chain has TRBV24-1 and TRBJ1-6; the D is unclear. CDR1 is KGHDR, CDR2 SFDVKD, per germline. The CDR3 extends over 13 amino acids. The ends were cut back, 5 bases at V and 8 bases at J, with 9 bases in the middle. The CDR3 reads CATSADGDSPLHF. Here the CDR3 DNA reads TGTGCCACCAGTGCCGATGGGGATTCACCCCTCCACTTT.